Listed here is a single T cell receptor (beta chain). Its antigen is still unknown. No clone much larger than this one lies a single base away; base qualities are absent. The source of the sample is a study of blood T cell repertoires in COVID-19 (TCRdb year 2020). Regarding the complete study: Samples covering the acute and convalescent phases of COVID-19 were provided by collaborators in the United States, Italy and Spain. The material from the prospective study consisted of cDNA or gDNA derived from T cells, B-cell-depleted T cells, or PBMCs. The samples were drawn from the first 160 participants of the ongoing ImmuneRACE study and from some 1,300 subjects provided by 6 global collaborators. The dataset comprised deeply sampled blood TCRbeta repertoires from subjects exposed to, actively infected with, or recovered from COVID-19. HLA class I and class II types, where available, came from metadata supplied by the sample provider rather than from assay-based typing. The repertoires were released in a freely available public database meant as a resource for research on the immune response to SARS-CoV-2. Nearly every sample came with metadata listing a de-identified subject ID, COVID-19 status, age in years and sex.

CDR1 is given as MDHEN and CDR2 as SYDVKM, both from the germline V gene. V is cut back by 7 bases and J by 6 bases, with 4 bases in the junction unmatched. The CDR3 contains 13 residues, cysteine and phenylalanine counted. The read is trimmed to its CDR3 DNA, 39 bases read in frame from base 1. The immunoSEQ Assay, a bias-controlled multiplex PCR, was used to amplify TCRbeta CDR3 regions from genomic DNA. Per the original workflow: The number of nucleated cells in each sample was estimated from the amplification of reference gene primers within the assay. To quantify the absolute abundance of each unique TCRbeta CDR3 rearrangement, sequence reads were collapsed and filtered. For each sample, productive Simpson clonality was calculated by taking the square root of Simpson's diversity index across productive rearrangements. The clones in this table, taken by TCRdb from immuneACCESS, are in-frame only. Not every clone is retained; where verified, under half of the shortfall comes from an unresolved V gene, and the cause of the rest is unknown. V and J calls and clone size are copied from that table; D and trimming were computed from the DNA. The sample table shows 310,000 or so clones, and 85% to 90% are seen once. Around 9.3% of the sample belongs to the ten largest clones.

Participants in the prospective study were aged roughly 18 to 100 years, lived in some 24 United States geographic areas, and enrolled through a virtual design. Cohort assignment in the prospective study relied on participant-reported clinical history from a screening survey and a study questionnaire. ImmuneRACE Cohort 3 recovered participants were defined by two consecutive negative NP/OP PCR tests, healthcare professional clearance, or symptom resolution. In the prospective study, whole blood, serum and a nasopharyngeal or oropharyngeal swab were collected from each participant by mobile phlebotomists. Over a roughly two-month period, participants in the prospective study had the option of providing additional blood draws and questionnaires. Blood samples from the prospective study were shipped frozen or at room temperature prior to DNA extraction. Overall study results and their limits: The quantity of clinical and demographic metadata differed by source and by participant and was supplied without curation.

Sequencing used PBMCs or T cells enriched from blood (not recorded which). The rearrangement joined TRBV28 to TRBJ1-5; 9 bases in between match TRBD1. This sequence originates from a young woman who had recovered from COVID-19. Here is the DNA: TGTGCCAGCACTCGGACAGGGGCTCAGCCCCAGCATTTT. Its protein is CASTRTGAQPQHF.